Sequencing of this TCR beta chain was carried out in a study of response to subunit inactivated influenza vaccine. To note about this clonotype: Its specificity is unknown.

TCRdb re-analysed the RT-PCR reads in MiXCR, keeping a single row per CDR3 protein. The table includes hundreds of thousands of distinct CDR3 sequences, 13% detected once. Looked up from germline, CDR1 is SGHAT and CDR2 is FQNNGV. This CDR3 is 19 amino acids long. V was pared by 1 base and J by 2 bases, with 14 bases of the junction left unmatched. The study's findings and limits: Every seasonal influenza vaccination brings in few new T cells, the authors suggested.

The chain employs TRBV11-2 and TRBJ2-1, with TRBD2 matching over 7 bases. The source is a man aged 50-59 years who received an inactivated influenza vaccine. The sample in question was PBMCs from blood, obtained 35 to 45 days after vaccination. CDR3: CASSLVGGRALGAYNEQFF. CDR3 nucleotides: TGTGCCAGCAGCTTAGTTGGGGGGAGGGCACTAGGCGCCTACAATGAGCAGTTCTTC.